The clone carrying this T cell receptor beta chain was recorded a few times. What it binds is not known. This CDR3 has 13 amino acids. The germline V and J ends were trimmed by 5 bases and 1 base, with 9 bases remaining between them. Per the germline V gene, CDR1 is GTSNPN and CDR2 is SVGIG (reference sequence). The data belong to a study of Ad26.COV2.S vaccination and SARS-CoV-2 variants. Points from the study as a whole: Vaccinees showed greater spike-specific TCR breadth than placebo recipients. In vaccinated individuals, spike-specific CD8+ and CD4+ T cell responses reportedly displayed substantial breadth. Recipients of vaccine and of placebo showed similar breadth of their non-spike TCR repertoires. Responses of T cells in total may have been underestimated by the TCR breadth and depth analyses.

TCRdb keeps only in-frame clones here, not all; method: immunoSEQ multiplex PCR. This table has 150,000 to 200,000 clones, approximately 88% appearing once. The sample here was peripheral blood, taken after recovery from COVID-19. The V gene is TRBV30, the J gene TRBJ1-5; D is unresolved. The sequence came from a human donor who had recovered from COVID-19. The CDR3 region is CAWARDSNQPQHF. CDR3 nucleotides: TGTGCCTGGGCACGAGACAGCAATCAGCCCCAGCATTTT.